This TCR beta chain was retrieved from a study of T cell responses to AZD1222 COVID-19 vaccine. This clone came up a few times. Trimming pared 9 bases from V and 0 bases from J, leaving 11 bases between. The length of the CDR3 is 14 residues. Germline lookup yields CDR1 KGHDR and CDR2 SFDVKD. Sequencing was performed with immunoSEQ multiplex PCR; in TCRdb, only in-frame clones are kept and a portion is missing. Of 50,000 to 65,000 clones detected, around 90% appear once; the ten largest clones hold approximately 6%. The specimen was peripheral blood, collected 28 days after the second dose of the MenACWY control vaccine. This receptor was identified in an adult who received the MenACWY meningococcal vaccine as a control. This rearrangement joins TRBV24-1 to TRBJ1-3, with D uncertain. The CDR3 sequence: CATSNGVSGNTIYF. The DNA for the CDR3 is TGTGCCACCTCGAATGGGGTCTCTGGAAACACCATATATTTT.